The source of this T cell receptor (beta chain) is a study of T cells in Graves' hyperthyroidism and ophthalmopathy. Study results and caveats: Peripheral blood also featured most of the thyroid clonotypes expanded above 0.001. It was a median 6.5 months before onset that the model predicted ophthalmopathy. Ophthalmopathy was distinguished from stable hyperthyroidism by 13 V-J signatures.

Amplified TCR beta CDR3 regions derived from RNA transcripts. First-round RT-PCR of the TCR CDR3 relied on the HTBI primer set. TCRdb itself ran the multiplex PCR reads through MiXCR, one entry per CDR3 protein. Of about 400,000 distinct CDR3 sequences listed, around a sixth were seen once; the top ten hold roughly 7.7%. PBMCs were obtained from approximately 9.2 ml fresh peripheral blood. This clonotype occurred many times. Antigen unknown. Material for sequencing was blood. The sequence came from a woman aged 18-29 years with Graves' hyperthyroidism.

In DNA, the CDR3 is TGTGCCAGCAGCTCACCGGGACTAGCGGGGTTGAGGGGTGAGCAGTTCTTC. It yields the protein CASSSPGLAGLRGEQFF. The chain carries TRBV7-9 and TRBJ2-1, with 13 bases matching TRBD2. V trimming: 4 bases; J trimming: 9 bases; junction bases outside the gene matches: 12. In germline, CDR1 is SEHNR, CDR2 FQNEAQ (reference sequence). The length of the CDR3 is 17 residues. The full variable domain, with the rest looked up from reference TRBV7-9 and TRBJ2-1, is DTGVSQNPRHKITKRGQNVTFRCDPISEHNRLYWYRQTLGQGPEFLTYFQNEAQLEKSRLLSDRFSAERPKGSFSTLEIQRTEQGDSAMYLCASSSPGLAGLRGEQFFGPGTRLTVL.